These 21 T cell receptor beta chains came from one sample sequenced in a study of cytomegalovirus exposure and HLA in healthy donors. The PCR ran on 60 Vbeta and 13 Jbeta primers. Sequencing was performed with immunoSEQ multiplex PCR; in TCRdb, only in-frame clones are kept and a portion is missing. The repertoire holds about 150,000 clones, with approximately 72% as singletons. Sequencing was performed on PBMCs. The receptors were gathered from a man aged 18 to 35 in good health and CMV-seronegative.

This chain joins TRBV11-2 and TRBJ2-7, with TRBD1 matching 11 bases. The CDR3 is made up of 16 amino acids. V gave up 1 base and J gave up 3 bases; unmatched junction bases: 5. Germline-derived CDR1 and CDR2 are SGHAT and FQNNGV. The CDR3 loop reads CASSLVIGTGGYEQYF. CDR3 DNA: TGTGCCAGCAGCTTAGTGATCGGGACAGGGGGCTACGAGCAGTACTTC.

The chain recombines TRBV27 with TRBJ2-5; D call uncertain. Germline values: CDR1 MNHEY, CDR2 SMNVEV (reference sequence). The CDR3 covers 13 residues. V lost 3 bases to trimming and J lost 4 bases, with 9 bases between them. The CDR3 bases are TGTGCCAGCAGTTTTGCGGTTGGAGAGACCCAGTACTTC. Residues: CASSFAVGETQYF.

As concerns this clone: The junction does not match germline at one end; this may be a read error. The chain uses TRBV7-9 and TRBJ2-3, with TRBD2 identical over 15 bases. The CDR3 length is 16 residues. CDR1 is SEHNR, CDR2 FQNEAQ, per germline (reference sequence). The CDR3 DNA is TGTTCCAGCAGCTCCGGACTAGCGGGAGGGGCAGATACGCAGTATTTT. This sequence encodes CSSSSGLAGGADTQYF.

This clone has a single count. J is TRBJ2-1 and V is TRBV5-1; 7 bases line up with TRBD2. V shed 5 bases, J shed 7 bases, and the junction held 9 bases outside the gene matches. The CDR3 has 14 amino acids. CDR1 SGHRS and CDR2 YFSETQ come from the germline V gene. CDR3 bases: TGCGCCAGCAGTCGGGAGGATACCCTAAATGAGCAGTTCTTC. This encodes CASSREDTLNEQFF. Complete variable domain (other parts from reference TRBV5-1 and TRBJ2-1): KAGVTQTPRYLIKTRGQQVTLSCSPISGHRSVSWYQQTPGQGLQFLFEYFSETQRNKGNFPGRFSGRQFSNSRSEMNVSTLELGDSALYLCASSREDTLNEQFFGPGTRLTVL.

The V and J genes are TRBV4-3 and TRBJ2-3; 7 bases agree with TRBD1. CDR1 LGHNA and CDR2 YSLEER come from the germline V gene. The CDR3 length is 14 residues. The J segment lost 14 bases and the V segment lost 6 bases, leaving 17 bases of the junction unmatched. CDR3 residues: CASSQGVFAERWYF. The CDR3 nucleotides read TGCGCCAGCAGTCAGGGGGTGTTTGCGGAGCGGTGGTATTTT.

The sample holds a few counts of this clone. This rearrangement joins TRBV6-5 to TRBJ2-7; 14 bases are a match to TRBD2. CDR3 size: 14 residues. V was clipped by 6 bases and J by 12 bases; unmatched bases: 10. Germline lookup yields CDR1 MNHEY and CDR2 SVGAGI. The CDR3 here is CASSALGLAGGWYF. As DNA, the CDR3 is TGTGCCAGCAGCGCCCTCGGACTAGCGGGAGGTTGGTACTTC.

The count of this clone is one. An end of the junction does not agree with germline; a read error may underlie this. The chain has TRBV7-9 and TRBJ1-2; 10 positions agree with TRBD1. From germline, CDR1 is SEHNR and CDR2 FQNEAQ (reference sequence). The CDR3 spans 13 residues. Here the CDR3 DNA reads TGTTCCAGCAGCGGGACAGGGGAGCATGGCTACACCTTC. Protein product: CSSSGTGEHGYTF.

The V and J genes are TRBV7-8 and TRBJ2-3; TRBD1 matches at 10 bases. This CDR3 is built from 18 residues. From germline, CDR1 is SGHVS and CDR2 FQNEAQ. The trim removed 5 bases at V and 5 bases at J, leaving 16 bases unmatched. CDR3 in amino acids: CASSRPARGTGEKDTQYF. CDR3 DNA: TGTGCCAGCAGCCGACCCGCCCGAGGGACAGGGGAAAAAGATACGCAGTATTTT.

The chain is built from TRBV2 and TRBJ1-2, with D unresolved. The CDR3 length is 11 residues. Germline-derived CDR1 and CDR2 are SNHLY and FYNNEI. The germline V and J ends were trimmed by 6 bases and 8 bases, with 10 bases remaining between them. The CDR3 sequence is CASRSLGGYTF. The CDR3, as DNA: TGTGCCAGCAGGTCGCTAGGCGGCTACACCTTC.

In this sample, this clone turned up a few times. The CDR3 loop is CASRTLYRGQSNTEAFF. The CDR3 bases are TGTGCCAGCAGGACCCTGTACAGGGGGCAATCTAACACTGAAGCTTTCTTT. The gene calls are TRBV27 and TRBJ1-1; 9 bases are shared with TRBD1. CDR1 is MNHEY and CDR2 is SMNVEV in the germline V gene (reference sequence). Trimming cost V 6 bases and J 2 bases; bases outside gene matches: 13. This CDR3 contains 17 residues.

The J gene is TRBJ1-4, the V gene TRBV28; D unresolved. Germline CDR1 MDHEN, CDR2 SYDVKM. The CDR3 totals 13 residues. V lost 1 base and J lost 5, with 5 bases in between. The CDR3 DNA follows: TGTGCCAGCAGTTTATACCTAAATGAAAAACTGTTTTTT. Protein: CASSLYLNEKLFF.

The V gene is TRBV4-1, the J gene TRBJ2-1, with 10 bases aligning to TRBD2. J was trimmed by 6 bases and V by 0 bases; bases with no gene match: 2. Germline CDR1 and CDR2: MGHRA and YSYEKL. The CDR3 totals 15 residues. CDR3 region: CASSQEGLAANEQFF. CDR3 DNA: TGCGCCAGCAGCCAAGAAGGACTAGCGGCCAATGAGCAGTTCTTC.

Only one count was recorded for this clone. This chain connects TRBV27 to TRBJ2-1; 12 bases line up with TRBD2. The CDR3 consists of 15 residues. Per the germline V gene, CDR1 is MNHEY and CDR2 is SMNVEV (reference sequence). The V gene end was trimmed by 5 bases and the J gene end by 8 bases; junction bases not matched to a gene: 7. This CDR3 reads CASSDLAGGPHEQFF. In DNA, the CDR3 is TGTGCCAGCAGTGACCTAGCGGGAGGGCCCCATGAGCAGTTCTTC.

J is TRBJ2-2 and V is TRBV6-5; no definite D call. V was clipped by 5 bases and J by 5 bases, with 9 bases between them. Germline V gene lookup returns CDR1 MNHEY and CDR2 SVGAGI. The CDR3 covers 13 residues. DNA for the CDR3: TGTGCCAGCAGTCCCACGGAGACCGGGGAGCTGTTTTTT. This encodes CASSPTETGELFF.

The J gene is TRBJ2-3, the V gene TRBV9; no firm D call. CDR1 and CDR2 from the germline V gene are SGDLS and YYNGEE. Trimming left V 1 base short and J 0 bases short, with 6 bases between. The CDR3 has 14 amino acids. CDR3 sequence reads: CASSVNPSTDTQYF. CDR3 nucleotide sequence: TGTGCCAGCAGCGTAAATCCTAGCACAGATACGCAGTATTTT.

V is TRBV7-2 and J is TRBJ2-2, with 10 bases matching TRBD1. Trimming cost V 6 bases and J 4 bases; bases outside gene matches: 5. Germline V CDR1 and CDR2: SGHTA, FQGNSA. The CDR3 totals 15 residues. CDR3 residues: CASRPDRGLTGELFF. DNA for the CDR3: TGTGCCAGCAGACCCGACAGGGGGCTCACCGGGGAGCTGTTTTTT.

The rearrangement uses TRBV25-1 and TRBJ1-5; 11 nucleotides align to TRBD1. V was clipped by 11 bases and J by 5 bases; unmatched bases: 14. Germline CDR1 reads MGHDK; CDR2 reads SYGVNS. CDR3 length: 16 amino acids. The CDR3 is CAGDGTGGSADQPQHF. CDR3 sequence (DNA): TGTGCCGGGGACGGGACAGGGGGGTCGGCGGATCAGCCCCAGCATTTT.

The gene calls are TRBV28 and TRBJ2-7; TRBD2 aligns across 7 bases. V was pared by 3 bases and J by 3 bases, with 5 bases of the junction left unmatched. Per the germline V gene, CDR1 is MDHEN and CDR2 is SYDVKM. The CDR3 runs 14 residues. Here the CDR3 reads CASSLGGRDYEQYF. As DNA, the CDR3 is TGTGCCAGCAGTTTGGGCGGGAGAGACTACGAGCAGTACTTC.

This clone was observed a few times. The J gene is TRBJ1-2, the V gene TRBV7-9; D possibly corresponds to TRBD1 (5 bases). CDR3 length equals 14 residues. V was pared by 2 bases and J by 7 bases, with 14 bases between. Per germline, CDR1 SEHNR and CDR2 FQNEAQ (reference sequence). The CDR3 DNA is TGTGCCAGCAGCTTACCCGGGACTCCCCTTGGCTACACCTTC. Protein sequence: CASSLPGTPLGYTF.

The sample holds one count of this clone. V and J are TRBV19 and TRBJ2-5; D unresolved. Per the germline V gene, CDR1 is LNHDA and CDR2 is SQIVND (reference sequence). The germline V and J ends were trimmed by 3 bases and 5 bases, with 13 bases remaining between them. The CDR3 has 14 residues. CDR3 in amino acids: CASSIKSLEETQYF. The CDR3 nucleotides are TGTGCCAGTAGTATTAAAAGTCTGGAGGAGACCCAGTACTTC.

In its sample, this clone was seen a few times. This chain uses TRBV4-3 with TRBJ2-3; D is possibly TRBD2 (5 bases). The germline gives CDR1 LGHNA, CDR2 YSLEER. The CDR3 is made up of 18 amino acids. V gave up 3 bases and J gave up 2 bases, with 21 bases separating them. The CDR3 DNA sequence: TGCGCCAGCAGCCAGGGTGCTTATAGTGGGAGTCCCACAGATACGCAGTATTTT. Translation gives CASSQGAYSGSPTDTQYF.